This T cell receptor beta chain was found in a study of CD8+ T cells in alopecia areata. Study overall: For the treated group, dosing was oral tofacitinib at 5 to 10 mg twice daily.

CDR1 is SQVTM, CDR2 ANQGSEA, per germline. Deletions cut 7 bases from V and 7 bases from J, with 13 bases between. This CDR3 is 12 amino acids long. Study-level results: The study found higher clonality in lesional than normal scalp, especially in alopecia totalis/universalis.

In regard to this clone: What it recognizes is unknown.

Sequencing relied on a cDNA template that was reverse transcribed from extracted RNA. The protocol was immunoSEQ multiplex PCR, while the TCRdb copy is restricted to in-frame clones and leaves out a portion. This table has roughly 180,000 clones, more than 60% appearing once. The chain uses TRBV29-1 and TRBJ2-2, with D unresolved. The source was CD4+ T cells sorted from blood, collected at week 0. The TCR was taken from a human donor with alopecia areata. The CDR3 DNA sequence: TGCAGCGCCTGTGTTGGCATCGGGGAGCTGTTTTTT. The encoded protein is CSACVGIGELFF.